The rows below give T cell receptor beta chains drawn from one sample of a study of T cells after yellow fever vaccination. TCRdb reprocessed the 5' RACE reads with MiXCR, giving one entry per CDR3 protein. The sample has 400,000 or so distinct CDR3 sequences, about 6.2% seen once; the top ten hold around 16%. Sequenced here: PBMCs, sampled 5 days after the yellow fever booster vaccination. The receptors were sampled from a young man who received the YFV17D yellow fever vaccine. Both conserved end residues are part of each CDR3. The D gene is left open where the match is weak. The size of a clone is reported for some rows only, either as once, few or many, or as a class for expanded clones.

cdr3_aa cdr3_nt clone_size v_call d_call j_call
CSVSATGLAGTQYF TGCAGCGTTTCAGCAACCGGGCTAGCGGGTACGCAGTATTTT NA TRBV29-1 TRBD2 TRBJ2-3
CSVQKTRQETQYF TGCAGCGTCCAGAAGACCAGACAAGAGACCCAGTACTTC few TRBV29-1 NA TRBJ2-5
CASSLMPGTSGADTQYF TGTGCCAGCAGCTTAATGCCCGGGACTAGCGGTGCAGATACGCAGTATTTT NA TRBV7-9 TRBD2 TRBJ2-3
CASSQRLAGTGEQYF TGTGCCAGCAGCCAACGACTAGCGGGAACGGGGGAGCAGTACTTC many TRBV14 TRBD2 TRBJ2-7
CASGDPLREQYF TGTGCCAGCGGGGATCCTCTACGCGAGCAGTACTTC few TRBV7-9 NA TRBJ2-7
CAIRTDIAYEQYF TGTGCCATCAGGACAGATATAGCCTACGAGCAGTACTTC many TRBV9 NA TRBJ2-7
CASSLVGRRQFF TGTGCCAGCAGCTTAGTGGGCAGGCGGCAGTTCTTC NA TRBV7-2 NA TRBJ2-1
CSVRDTQWEQYF TGCAGCGTCCGGGACACCCAGTGGGAGCAGTACTTC many TRBV29-1 NA TRBJ2-7
CASSLQPSGEYNEQFF TGCGCCAGCAGCTTGCAGCCGAGCGGAGAGTACAATGAGCAGTTCTTC few TRBV5-1 NA TRBJ2-1
CASSFPSGRAGENEQFF TGTGCCAGCAGCTTTCCTAGCGGGAGGGCCGGGGAAAATGAGCAGTTCTTC many TRBV7-2 TRBD2 TRBJ2-1
CASSLVGTTSSEEQYF TGCGCCAGCAGCTTGGTTGGGACTACTTCGTCAGAGGAGCAGTACTTC NA TRBV5-1 TRBD2 TRBJ2-7
CASSQVSSKNIQYF TGCGCCAGCAGCCAAGTGTCCAGCAAAAACATTCAGTACTTC NA TRBV4-3 NA TRBJ2-4
CSARYSNQPQHF TGCAGTGCTCGGTATAGCAATCAGCCCCAGCATTTT many TRBV20-1 NA TRBJ1-5
CASSQGQGAMEQYF TGTGCCAGCAGCCAGGGACAGGGGGCGATGGAGCAGTACTTC few TRBV7-9 TRBD1 TRBJ2-7
CASSVGGWTEAFF TGTGCCAGCAGCGTCGGCGGATGGACTGAAGCTTTCTTT few TRBV9 NA TRBJ1-1
CSVDLGVHEQYF TGCAGCGTTGATCTTGGGGTTCACGAGCAGTACTTC many TRBV29-1 NA TRBJ2-7
CASSFRSQNTGELFF TGCGCCAGCAGCTTCCGGAGCCAGAACACCGGGGAGCTGTTTTTT few TRBV5-1 NA TRBJ2-2
CASSYDGGAPTGELFF TGTGCCAGCAGTTACGATGGGGGGGCACCAACCGGGGAGCTGTTTTTT many TRBV6-2/TRBV6-3 NA TRBJ2-2
CSASKLAGGGNEQFF TGCAGTGCTAGTAAACTAGCGGGAGGGGGGAATGAGCAGTTCTTC few TRBV20-1 TRBD2 TRBJ2-1
CASSEGTGGGNEQFF TGCGCCAGCAGCGAAGGGACAGGGGGGGGAAATGAGCAGTTCTTC NA TRBV10-1 TRBD1 TRBJ2-1
CSATILSDNEQFF TGCAGTGCCACAATCCTGAGCGACAATGAGCAGTTCTTC many TRBV20-1 NA TRBJ2-1